The 28 T cell receptor beta chains given below trace back to one sample, sequenced in a study of beta chain features in type 1 diabetes. Reverse transcribing all isolated RNA meant expressed TCRB transcripts were sequenced. Sequenced by immunoSEQ multiplex PCR; TCRdb stores in-frame clones only, minus some. The top ten hold 0.04% of the sample, which has hundreds of thousands of clones, over 11% seen once. These receptors are not linked to any known antigen. Study observations and caveats: TCRB CDR3s were moderately but significantly shorter in Type 1 diabetes patients in all four CD4+ subsets.

The sample comprised naive CD4+ T cells from blood. These receptors all stem from a young man with type 1 diabetes.

This clone has a handful of counts. The V gene is TRBV2, the J gene TRBJ1-5; no definite D call. The germline gives CDR1 SNHLY, CDR2 FYNNEI. There are 12 residues in the CDR3. With 6 bases removed from V and 0 bases from J, the gap between germline ends came to 3 bases. The CDR3 sequence is CASRGSNQPQHF. CDR3 coding DNA: TGTGCCAGCAGGGGTAGCAATCAGCCCCAGCATTTT.

The chain combines TRBV28 with TRBJ1-2, with 11 bases lining up with TRBD1. The junction had 15 bases not matched to a gene; V was cut back by 9 bases and J by 6 bases. The CDR3 runs to 16 residues. From germline, CDR1 is MDHEN and CDR2 SYDVKM. CDR3 protein: CASFDLPGQGANGYTF. The CDR3 nucleotides read TGTGCCAGTTTTGACCTGCCTGGACAGGGGGCGAATGGCTACACCTTC.

This clone was counted only a few times. The rearrangement links TRBV4-2 to TRBJ2-5; 9 bases map to TRBD1. CDR1 and CDR2 from the germline V gene are LGHNA and YNFKEQ. This CDR3 has 14 amino acids. J lost 4 bases, V lost 3 bases, and 3 bases had no gene match. This CDR3 reads CASSHGQGLETQYF. CDR3 nucleotides: TGTGCCAGCAGCCATGGACAGGGGCTAGAGACCCAGTACTTC.

CDR3: CASSFSSITGELFF. The CDR3, as DNA: TGTGCCAGCAGCTTTTCCAGTATCACCGGGGAGCTGTTTTTT. The chain links TRBV7-2 to TRBJ2-2; D not certain. CDR3 length: 14 amino acids. The germline V gene encodes CDR1 SGHTA and CDR2 FQGNSA. Deletions cut 3 bases from V and 4 bases from J, with 9 bases between.

The chain recombines TRBV20-1 with TRBJ1-1, with D unclear. CDR1 and CDR2 from the germline V gene are DFQATT and SNEGSKA (reference sequence). The CDR3 totals 8 residues. Trimming removed 4 bases from V and 11 bases from J, with 5 bases in between. The CDR3 loop is CSAMGAFF. In DNA form, the CDR3 reads TGCAGTGCTATGGGGGCTTTCTTT.

This clone was seen a few times. V and J are TRBV30 and TRBJ2-5, with D tentatively TRBD1 (6 bases). The V gene's germline CDR1 is GTSNPN and CDR2 SVGIG (reference sequence). V lost 1 base and J 1 base, leaving 10 bases between the germline ends. This CDR3 is 14 amino acids long. This CDR3 reads CAWSAGQTQETQYF. The CDR3 region has the DNA TGTGCCTGGAGTGCCGGACAGACCCAAGAGACCCAGTACTTC.

The chain joins TRBV28 to TRBJ2-1, with TRBD1 identical over 9 bases. Per germline, CDR1 MDHEN and CDR2 SYDVKM. The V and J ends lost 7 bases and 3 bases, in that order; junction bases with no gene match: 7. The CDR3 totals 15 residues. The CDR3 protein is CASTLGTGYYNEQFF. The CDR3 DNA sequence: TGTGCCAGCACCTTGGGGACAGGGTACTACAATGAGCAGTTCTTC.

The chain recombines TRBV11-2 with TRBJ1-4, with 8 bases identical to TRBD1. After removal of 5 bases from V and 2 bases from J, the junction contained 10 bases not matched to a gene. CDR1 and CDR2 (germline): SGHAT, FQNNGV. This CDR3 has 17 residues. CDR3 sequence: CASSPWAGGLTNEKLFF. The CDR3 DNA is TGTGCCAGCAGCCCCTGGGCAGGGGGCTTGACTAATGAAAAACTGTTTTTT.

V gene TRBV18 combines with J gene TRBJ2-7, with D unclear. Germline V gene data show CDR1 as KGHSH and CDR2 as LQKENI. Trimming removed 2 bases from V and 5 bases from J, with 7 bases in between. CDR3 length equals 12 residues. DNA for the CDR3: TGTGCCAGCTCACCAGGGCGAGACGAGCAGTACTTC. Translated: CASSPGRDEQYF.

This clone occurred a few times. The chain joins TRBV14 to TRBJ2-2; 7 bases line up with TRBD2. Germline V gene sequence: CDR1 SGHDN, CDR2 FVKESK. V lost 4 bases to trimming and J lost 4 bases; unmatched junction nucleotides: 6. CDR3 size: 15 residues. CDR3: CASSLTSGVTGELFF. The CDR3, as DNA: TGTGCCAGCAGCCTTACCAGCGGGGTCACCGGGGAGCTGTTTTTT.

V gene TRBV7-9 combines with J gene TRBJ1-1, with 9 bases fitting TRBD1. Germline V gene lookup returns CDR1 SEHNR and CDR2 FQNEAQ (reference sequence). J was trimmed by 3 bases and V by 5 bases; bases with no gene match: 7. The CDR3 is 15 amino acids. The CDR3 loop reads CASSPGQGWYTEAFF. The CDR3 DNA is TGTGCCAGCAGCCCAGGACAGGGGTGGTACACTGAAGCTTTCTTT.

This clone came up a few times. The chain has TRBV30 and TRBJ1-5, with D uncertain. The CDR3 runs 12 residues. Trimming removed 5 bases at V and 5 bases at J, with 10 bases between. Looked up from germline, CDR1 is GTSNPN and CDR2 is SVGIG (reference sequence). CDR3 region: CAWGVRDQPQHF. The CDR3 bases are TGTGCCTGGGGGGTTAGGGATCAGCCCCAGCATTTT.

This clone has more than one count but fewer than ten. The chain recombines TRBV10-3 with TRBJ2-1, with 8 positions matching TRBD1. The ends lost 6 bases at V and 1 base at J; junction bases unmatched: 8. This CDR3 comprises 16 residues. Germline V gives CDR1 ENHRY, CDR2 SYGVKD. CDR3 loop: CAISDQGATSYNEQFF. In DNA form, the CDR3 reads TGTGCCATCAGCGATCAGGGGGCAACATCCTACAATGAGCAGTTCTTC.

This clone was detected a few times. The chain couples TRBV2 to TRBJ1-5; 8 nucleotides align to TRBD1. Germline values: CDR1 SNHLY, CDR2 FYNNEI. V shed 4 bases, J shed 0 bases, and the junction held 2 bases outside the gene matches. The CDR3 runs 15 residues. In DNA form, the CDR3 reads TGTGCCAGCAGTGGACAGGGGAATAGCAATCAGCCCCAGCATTTT. Protein: CASSGQGNSNQPQHF.

This clone was found a few times. This chain links TRBV5-1 with TRBJ2-7; D is possibly TRBD1 or TRBD2 (6 bases each). There are 15 residues in the CDR3. Trimming stripped 0 bases from V and 6 bases from J, with 16 bases between. Germline V lookup: CDR1 SGHRS, CDR2 YFSETQ. The CDR3 reads CASSLATFGGGEQYF. As DNA, the CDR3 is TGCGCCAGCAGCTTGGCCACCTTCGGGGGCGGCGAGCAGTACTTC.

The rearrangement joins TRBV5-5 to TRBJ2-7, with D perhaps matching TRBD1 or TRBD2 (5 bases each). Trimming took 3 bases from V and 3 from J, leaving 13 bases between them. This CDR3 contains 14 residues. Germline V gene data show CDR1 as SGHKS and CDR2 as YYEKEE (reference sequence). The chain's CDR3 is CASSSGTPVYEQYF. CDR3 DNA: TGTGCCAGCAGCTCAGGGACCCCAGTCTACGAGCAGTACTTC. Full variable domain (missing parts from reference TRBV5-5 and TRBJ2-7): DAGVTQSPTHLIKTRGQQVTLRCSPISGHKSVSWYQQVLGQGPQFIFQYYEKEERGRGNFPDRFSARQFPNYSSELNVNALLLGDSALYLCASSSGTPVYEQYFGPGTRLTVT.

The CDR3 sequence: CASSPGQDPSYNEQFF. In nucleotides, the CDR3 is TGTGCCAGCAGCCCGGGACAGGACCCTTCCTACAATGAGCAGTTCTTC. V is TRBV7-2 and J is TRBJ2-1; 8 nucleotides line up with TRBD1. CDR3 length: 16 residues. Losses at the gene ends were 5 bases for V and 1 base for J; bases not matched to a gene: 7. Germline values: CDR1 SGHTA, CDR2 FQGNSA.

The chain employs TRBV28 and TRBJ2-1; D is possibly TRBD2 (6 bases). The CDR3 runs 14 residues. V lost 6 bases to trimming and J lost 7 bases, with 16 bases between them. The germline gives CDR1 MDHEN, CDR2 SYDVKM. CDR3 amino acids: CASRVVGGWNEQFF. CDR3 DNA: TGTGCCAGCAGGGTTGTCGGAGGGTGGAATGAGCAGTTCTTC.

V usage is TRBV2 and J usage is TRBJ1-2, with D possibly TRBD1 on 5 matching bases. With 5 bases removed from V and 3 bases from J, the gap between germline ends came to 7 bases. CDR3 length: 12 amino acids. Germline CDR1 is SNHLY and CDR2 is FYNNEI. The CDR3 reads CASSLRDYGYTF. CDR3 DNA sequence: TGTGCCAGCAGTCTCAGGGACTATGGCTACACCTTC.

The chain uses TRBV30 and TRBJ1-2; tentative D call: TRBD1 (6 bases). Trimming pared 2 bases from V and 5 bases from J, leaving 9 bases between. The germline V gene has CDR1 GTSNPN and CDR2 SVGIG (reference sequence). This CDR3 has 12 residues. CDR3 amino acids: CAWSKGGYGYTF. The CDR3 DNA reads as TGTGCCTGGAGTAAGGGGGGATATGGCTACACCTTC.

The J gene is TRBJ2-1, the V gene TRBV18; 7 positions agree with TRBD1. Trimming took 3 bases from V and 10 from J; bases not matched to a gene: 9. Germline CDR1 reads KGHSH; CDR2 reads LQKENI. The CDR3 has 14 amino acids. The CDR3 sequence is CASSPTTGNTEQFF. The CDR3 nucleotides are TGTGCCAGCTCACCGACGACAGGGAACACAGAGCAGTTCTTC.

The chain links TRBV5-1 to TRBJ2-3; 8 positions match TRBD1. Germline assignment: CDR1 SGHRS and CDR2 YFSETQ. With 1 base clipped from V and 2 bases from J, the junction kept 9 bases outside the gene matches. The CDR3 sequence is 17 residues long. CDR3 protein: CASSLNGQGYNTDTQYF. Here the CDR3 DNA reads TGCGCCAGCAGCTTGAATGGACAGGGATACAACACAGATACGCAGTATTTT.

The rearrangement links TRBV6-1 to TRBJ2-7, with unresolved D. CDR3 length: 11 residues. Germline CDR1 is MNHNS and CDR2 is SASEGT. V was cut by 3 bases and J by 7 bases, with 7 bases left in between. This CDR3 is CASSDTREQYF. CDR3 DNA sequence: TGTGCCAGCAGTGACACACGGGAGCAGTACTTC.

This clone was observed a handful of times. At one end, the junction sequence differs from germline, possibly due to a read error. The V and J genes are TRBV18 and TRBJ1-1; D not certain. Germline V gene lookup returns CDR1 KGHSH and CDR2 LQKENI. The CDR3 contains 12 residues. The CDR3 loop is CASSGEPLGQDF. The DNA of the CDR3 is TGTGCCAGCTCAGGCGAACCGTTAGGCCAGGATTTT.

This clone was detected a few times. The chain couples TRBV7-3 to TRBJ2-7; D might be TRBD1 or TRBD2, each matching 5 bases. The CDR3 is 14 residues long. Germline lookup yields CDR1 SGHTA and CDR2 FQGTGA. Trimming stripped 4 bases from V and 4 bases from J, with 14 bases between. CDR3 protein: CASSSPFGGYEQYF. CDR3 DNA: TGTGCCAGCAGCTCCCCCTTTGGGGGTTACGAGCAGTACTTC.

The J gene is TRBJ2-1, the V gene TRBV11-2; tentatively, D is TRBD2 (5 bases). Germline V CDR1 and CDR2: SGHAT, FQNNGV. V gave up 1 base and J gave up 0 bases, with 13 bases separating them. This CDR3 spans 17 amino acids. CDR3 residues: CASSLVPGGGSYNEQFF. In DNA form, the CDR3 reads TGTGCCAGCAGCTTAGTACCCGGCGGAGGCTCCTACAATGAGCAGTTCTTC.

The CDR3, as DNA: TGTGCCTGGAGTGTCCAGGGAAGGAACACCTTC. Its translation is CAWSVQGRNTF. The genes are TRBV30 and TRBJ1-2; D is possibly TRBD1 (5 bases). CDR3 length: 11 residues. Per the germline V gene, CDR1 is GTSNPN and CDR2 is SVGIG (reference sequence). V lost 0 bases, J lost 12 bases, and 11 bases lay in between.

This rearrangement joins TRBV9 to TRBJ2-3; D remains unclear. The CDR3 consists of 11 residues. CDR1 and CDR2 from the germline V gene are SGDLS and YYNGEE. The V gene lost 0 bases and the J gene lost 9 bases, with 5 bases spanning the gap. The CDR3 spells CASSVEETQYF. CDR3 sequence (DNA): TGTGCCAGCAGCGTAGAGGAAACGCAGTATTTT.